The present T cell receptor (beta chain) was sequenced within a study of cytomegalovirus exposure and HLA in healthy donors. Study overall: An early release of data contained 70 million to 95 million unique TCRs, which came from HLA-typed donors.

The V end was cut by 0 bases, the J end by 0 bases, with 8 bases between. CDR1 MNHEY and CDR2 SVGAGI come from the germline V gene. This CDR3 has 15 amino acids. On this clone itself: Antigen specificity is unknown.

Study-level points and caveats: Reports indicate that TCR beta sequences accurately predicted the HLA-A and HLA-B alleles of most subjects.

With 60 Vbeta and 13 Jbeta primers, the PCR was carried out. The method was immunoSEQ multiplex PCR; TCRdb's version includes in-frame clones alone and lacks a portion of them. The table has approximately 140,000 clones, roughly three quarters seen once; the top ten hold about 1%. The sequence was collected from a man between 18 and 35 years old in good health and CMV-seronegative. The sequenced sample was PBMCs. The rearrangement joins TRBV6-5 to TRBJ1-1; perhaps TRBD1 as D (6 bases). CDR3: CASSYSGALNTEAFF. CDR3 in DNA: TGTGCCAGCAGTTACTCGGGGGCGCTGAACACTGAAGCTTTCTTT.